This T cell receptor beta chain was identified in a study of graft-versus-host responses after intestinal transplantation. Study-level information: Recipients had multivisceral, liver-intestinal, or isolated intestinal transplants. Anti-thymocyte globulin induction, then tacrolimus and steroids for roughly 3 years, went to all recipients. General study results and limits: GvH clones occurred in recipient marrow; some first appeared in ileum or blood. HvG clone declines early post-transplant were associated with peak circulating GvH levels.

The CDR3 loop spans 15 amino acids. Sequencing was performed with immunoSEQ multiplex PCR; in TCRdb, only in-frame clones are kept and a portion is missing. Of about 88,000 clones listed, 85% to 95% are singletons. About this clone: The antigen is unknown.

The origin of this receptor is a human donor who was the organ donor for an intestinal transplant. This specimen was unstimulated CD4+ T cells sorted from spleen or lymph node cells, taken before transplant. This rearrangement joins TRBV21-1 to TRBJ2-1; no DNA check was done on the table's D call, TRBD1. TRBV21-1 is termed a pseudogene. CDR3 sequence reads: CASPKNNRDYNEQFF. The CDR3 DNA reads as TGTGCCAGCCCCAAGAACAACAGGGATTACAATGAGCAGTTCTTC.